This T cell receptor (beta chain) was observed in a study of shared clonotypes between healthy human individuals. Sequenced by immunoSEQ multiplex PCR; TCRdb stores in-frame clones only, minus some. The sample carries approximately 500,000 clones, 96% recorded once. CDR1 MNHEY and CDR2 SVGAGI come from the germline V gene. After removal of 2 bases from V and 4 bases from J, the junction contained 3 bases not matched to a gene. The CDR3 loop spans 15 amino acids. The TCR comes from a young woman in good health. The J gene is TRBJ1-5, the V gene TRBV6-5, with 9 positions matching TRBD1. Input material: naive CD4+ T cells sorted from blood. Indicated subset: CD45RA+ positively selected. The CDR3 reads CASSYAGTGNQPQHF. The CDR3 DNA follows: TGTGCCAGCAGTTACGCCGGGACAGGGAATCAGCCCCAGCATTTT.